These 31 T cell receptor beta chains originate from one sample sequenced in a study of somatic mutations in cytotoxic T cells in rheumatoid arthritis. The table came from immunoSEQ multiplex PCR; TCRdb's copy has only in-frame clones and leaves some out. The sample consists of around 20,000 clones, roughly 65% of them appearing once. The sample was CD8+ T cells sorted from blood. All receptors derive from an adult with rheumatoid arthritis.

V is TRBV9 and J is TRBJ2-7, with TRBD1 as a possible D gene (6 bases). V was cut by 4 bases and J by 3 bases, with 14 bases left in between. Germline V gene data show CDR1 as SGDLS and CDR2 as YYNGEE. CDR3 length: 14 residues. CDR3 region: CASSPSGALYEQYF. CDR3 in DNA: TGTGCCAGCAGCCCATCAGGGGCCCTCTACGAGCAGTACTTC.

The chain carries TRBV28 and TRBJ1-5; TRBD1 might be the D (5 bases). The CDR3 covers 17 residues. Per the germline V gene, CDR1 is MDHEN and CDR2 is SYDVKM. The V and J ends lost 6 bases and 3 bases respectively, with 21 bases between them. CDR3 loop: CASRVGPQTEINQPQHF. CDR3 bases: TGTGCCAGCAGAGTGGGACCCCAAACCGAAATCAATCAGCCCCAGCATTTT.

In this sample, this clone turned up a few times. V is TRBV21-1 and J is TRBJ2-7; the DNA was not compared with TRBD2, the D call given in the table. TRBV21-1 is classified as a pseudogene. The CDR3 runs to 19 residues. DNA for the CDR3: TGTGCCAGCCCCAATAGGATACTAGGTCGGAGTTCTGACTACTACGAGCAGTACTTC. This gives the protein CASPNRILGRSSDYYEQYF.

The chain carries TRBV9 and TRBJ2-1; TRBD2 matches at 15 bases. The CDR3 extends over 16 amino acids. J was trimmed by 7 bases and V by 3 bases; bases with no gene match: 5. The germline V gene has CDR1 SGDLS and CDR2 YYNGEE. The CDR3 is CASSGTSGGAGNEQFF. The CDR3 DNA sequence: TGTGCCAGCAGCGGGACTAGCGGGGGGGCCGGAAATGAGCAGTTCTTC.

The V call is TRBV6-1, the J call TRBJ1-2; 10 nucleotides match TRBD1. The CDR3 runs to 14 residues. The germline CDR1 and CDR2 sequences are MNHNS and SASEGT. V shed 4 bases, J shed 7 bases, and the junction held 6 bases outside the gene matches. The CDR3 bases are TGTGCCAGCAGTGGAGGGACAGGGGCACTTGGCTACACCTTC. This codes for CASSGGTGALGYTF.

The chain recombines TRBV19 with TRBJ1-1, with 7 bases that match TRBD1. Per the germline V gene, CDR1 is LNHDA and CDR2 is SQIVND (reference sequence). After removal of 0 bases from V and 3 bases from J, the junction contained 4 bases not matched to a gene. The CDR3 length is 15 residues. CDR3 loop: CASSIDPGGDTEAFF. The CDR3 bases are TGTGCCAGTAGTATAGATCCAGGGGGGGACACTGAAGCTTTCTTT.

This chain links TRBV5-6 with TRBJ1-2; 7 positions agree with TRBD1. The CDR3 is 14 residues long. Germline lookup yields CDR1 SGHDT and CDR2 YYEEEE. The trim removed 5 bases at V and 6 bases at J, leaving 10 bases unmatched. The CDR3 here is CASSSIDRVDGYTF. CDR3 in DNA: TGTGCCAGCAGTTCTATAGACAGGGTGGATGGCTACACCTTC.

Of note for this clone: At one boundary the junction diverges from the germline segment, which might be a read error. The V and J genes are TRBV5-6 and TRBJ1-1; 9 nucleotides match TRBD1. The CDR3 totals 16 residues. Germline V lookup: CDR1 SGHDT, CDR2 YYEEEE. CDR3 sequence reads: CAGSSGQGLMNTEAFF. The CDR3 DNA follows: TGTGCCGGCAGCTCGGGACAGGGACTCATGAACACTGAAGCTTTCTTT.

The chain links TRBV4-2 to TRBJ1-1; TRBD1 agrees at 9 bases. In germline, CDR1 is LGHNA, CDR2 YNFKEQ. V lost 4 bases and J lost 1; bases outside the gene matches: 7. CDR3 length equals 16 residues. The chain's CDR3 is CASSPTGGGRNTEAFF. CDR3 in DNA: TGTGCCAGCAGCCCTACAGGGGGCGGCCGGAACACTGAAGCTTTCTTT.

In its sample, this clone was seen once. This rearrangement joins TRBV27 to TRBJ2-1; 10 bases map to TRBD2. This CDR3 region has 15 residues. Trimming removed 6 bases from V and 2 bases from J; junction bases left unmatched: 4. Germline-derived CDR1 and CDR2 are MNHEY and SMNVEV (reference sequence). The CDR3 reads CASSLAGDPYNEQFF. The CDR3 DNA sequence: TGTGCCAGCAGCCTAGCGGGGGATCCCTACAATGAGCAGTTCTTC.

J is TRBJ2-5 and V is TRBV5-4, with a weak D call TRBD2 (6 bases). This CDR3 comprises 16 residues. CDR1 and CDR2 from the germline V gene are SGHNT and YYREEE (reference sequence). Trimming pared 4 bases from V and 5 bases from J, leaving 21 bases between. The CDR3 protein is CASSPPGLHLIETQYF. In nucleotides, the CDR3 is TGTGCCAGCAGCCCACCGGGACTGCATTTAATCGAGACCCAGTACTTC.

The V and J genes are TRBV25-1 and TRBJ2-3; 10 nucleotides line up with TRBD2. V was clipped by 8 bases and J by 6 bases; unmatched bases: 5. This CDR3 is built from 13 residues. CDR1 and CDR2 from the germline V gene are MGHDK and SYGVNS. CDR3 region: CASLASGGDTQYF. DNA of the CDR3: TGTGCCAGCCTCGCTAGCGGGGGTGATACGCAGTATTTT.

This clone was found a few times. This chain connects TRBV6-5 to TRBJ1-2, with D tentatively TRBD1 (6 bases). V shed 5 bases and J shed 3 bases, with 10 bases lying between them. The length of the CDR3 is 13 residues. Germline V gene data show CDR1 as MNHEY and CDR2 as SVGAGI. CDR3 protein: CASSNREYYGYTF. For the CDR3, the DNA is TGTGCCAGCAGTAACAGGGAATACTATGGCTACACCTTC.

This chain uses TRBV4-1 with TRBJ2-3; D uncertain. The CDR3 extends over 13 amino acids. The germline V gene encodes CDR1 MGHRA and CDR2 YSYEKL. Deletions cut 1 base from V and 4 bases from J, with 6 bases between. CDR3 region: CASSQARSDTQYF. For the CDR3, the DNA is TGCGCCAGCAGCCAAGCCCGTTCAGATACGCAGTATTTT.

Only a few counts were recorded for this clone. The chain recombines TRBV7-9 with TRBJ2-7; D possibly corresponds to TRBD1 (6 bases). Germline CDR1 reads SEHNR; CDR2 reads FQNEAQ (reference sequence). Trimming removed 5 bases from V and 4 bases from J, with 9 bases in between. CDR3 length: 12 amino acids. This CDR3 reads CASSLQGYEQYF. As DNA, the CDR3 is TGTGCCAGCAGCCTACAGGGTTACGAGCAGTACTTC.

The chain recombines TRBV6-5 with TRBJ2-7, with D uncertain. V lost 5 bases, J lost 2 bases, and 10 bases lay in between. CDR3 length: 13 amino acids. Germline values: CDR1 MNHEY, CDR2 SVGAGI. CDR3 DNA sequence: TGTGCCAGCAGTGGTTTAGTGCCCTACGAGCAGTACTTC. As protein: CASSGLVPYEQYF.

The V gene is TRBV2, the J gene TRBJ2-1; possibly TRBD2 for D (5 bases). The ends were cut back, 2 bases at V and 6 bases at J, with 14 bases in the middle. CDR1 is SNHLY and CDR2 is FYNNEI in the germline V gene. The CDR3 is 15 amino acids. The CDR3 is CASSEMMKEANEQFF. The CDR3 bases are TGTGCCAGCAGTGAAATGATGAAGGAGGCCAATGAGCAGTTCTTC.

CDR3 sequence: CASSLTLTLNYGYTF. The CDR3, as DNA: TGCGCCAGCAGTCTGACCCTTACTCTTAACTATGGCTACACCTTC. The V and J genes are TRBV5-1 and TRBJ1-2; no reliable D call. Germline loops: CDR1 SGHRS, CDR2 YFSETQ. V was cut by 5 bases and J by 1 base, with 15 bases left in between. The CDR3 is made up of 15 amino acids.

CDR3 loop: CASSRDIYNEQFF. The CDR3, as DNA: TGTGCCAGCAGCCGGGACATCTACAATGAGCAGTTCTTC. This chain connects TRBV7-6 to TRBJ2-1; possibly TRBD1 for D (6 bases). V dropped 5 bases and J dropped 3 bases, with 8 bases sitting between them. This CDR3 has 13 residues. CDR1 SGHVS and CDR2 FNYEAQ come from the germline V gene.

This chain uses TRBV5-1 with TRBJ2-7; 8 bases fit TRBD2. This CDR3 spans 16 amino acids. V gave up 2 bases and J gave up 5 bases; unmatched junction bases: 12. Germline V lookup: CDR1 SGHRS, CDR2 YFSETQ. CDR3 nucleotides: TGCGCCAGCAGCTTTGGGCGTGGCGGGGGGCCCAACGAGCAGTACTTC. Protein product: CASSFGRGGGPNEQYF.

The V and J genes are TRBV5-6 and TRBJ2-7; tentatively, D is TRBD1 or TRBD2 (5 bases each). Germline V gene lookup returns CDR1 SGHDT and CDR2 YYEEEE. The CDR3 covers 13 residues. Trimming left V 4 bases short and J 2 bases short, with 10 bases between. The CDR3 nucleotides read TGTGCCAGCAGCACCGGGGCCACCTACGAGCAGTACTTC. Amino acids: CASSTGATYEQYF. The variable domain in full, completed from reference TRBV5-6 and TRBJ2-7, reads DAGVTQSPTHLIKTRGQQVTLRCSPKSGHDTVSWYQQALGQGPQFIFQYYEEEERQRGNFPDRFSGHQFPNYSSELNVNALLLGDSALYLCASSTGATYEQYFGPGTRLTVT.

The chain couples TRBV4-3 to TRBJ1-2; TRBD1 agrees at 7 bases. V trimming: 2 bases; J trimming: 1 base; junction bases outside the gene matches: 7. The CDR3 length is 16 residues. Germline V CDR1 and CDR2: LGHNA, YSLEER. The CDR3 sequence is CASSQSTGEGNYGYTF. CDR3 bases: TGCGCCAGCAGCCAATCTACAGGGGAGGGTAACTATGGCTACACCTTC.

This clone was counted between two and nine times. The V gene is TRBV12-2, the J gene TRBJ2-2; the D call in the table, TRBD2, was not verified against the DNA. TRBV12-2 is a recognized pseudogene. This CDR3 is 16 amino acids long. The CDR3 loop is CASRPSRTTDTGELFF. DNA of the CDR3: TGTGCAAGTCGCCCGAGCAGGACTACAGACACCGGGGAGCTGTTTTTT.

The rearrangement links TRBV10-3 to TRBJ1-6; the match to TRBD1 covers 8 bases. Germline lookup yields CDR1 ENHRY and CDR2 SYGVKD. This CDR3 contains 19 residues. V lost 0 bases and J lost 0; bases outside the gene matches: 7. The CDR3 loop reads CAISESPRDRSSYNSPLHF. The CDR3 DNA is TGTGCCATCAGTGAGTCGCCAAGGGACAGGAGCTCCTATAATTCACCCCTCCACTTT.

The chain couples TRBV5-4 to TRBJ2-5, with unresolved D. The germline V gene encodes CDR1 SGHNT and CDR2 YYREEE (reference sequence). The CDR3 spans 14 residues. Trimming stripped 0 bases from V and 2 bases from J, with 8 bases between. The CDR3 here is CASSLDPEQETQYF. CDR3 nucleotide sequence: TGTGCCAGCAGCTTGGATCCAGAGCAAGAGACCCAGTACTTC.

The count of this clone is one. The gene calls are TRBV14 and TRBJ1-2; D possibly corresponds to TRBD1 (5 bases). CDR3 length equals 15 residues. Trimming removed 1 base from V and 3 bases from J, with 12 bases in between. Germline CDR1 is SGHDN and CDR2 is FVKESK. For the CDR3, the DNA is TGTGCCAGCAGCCAAGGAACGGGGACCTACTATGGCTACACCTTC. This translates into CASSQGTGTYYGYTF.

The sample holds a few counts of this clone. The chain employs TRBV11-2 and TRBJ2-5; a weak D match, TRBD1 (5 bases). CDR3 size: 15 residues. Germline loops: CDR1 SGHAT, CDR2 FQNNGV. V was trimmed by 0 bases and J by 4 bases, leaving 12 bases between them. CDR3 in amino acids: CASSLDTSGLETQYF. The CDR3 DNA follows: TGTGCCAGCAGCTTAGATACCTCAGGGTTAGAGACCCAGTACTTC.

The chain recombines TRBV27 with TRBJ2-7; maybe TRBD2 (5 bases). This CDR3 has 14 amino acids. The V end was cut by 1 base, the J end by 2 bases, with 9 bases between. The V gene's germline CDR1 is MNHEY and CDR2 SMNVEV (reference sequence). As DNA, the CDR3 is TGTGCCAGCAGTTTATTCTCCGGGACCTACGAGCAGTACTTC. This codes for CASSLFSGTYEQYF.

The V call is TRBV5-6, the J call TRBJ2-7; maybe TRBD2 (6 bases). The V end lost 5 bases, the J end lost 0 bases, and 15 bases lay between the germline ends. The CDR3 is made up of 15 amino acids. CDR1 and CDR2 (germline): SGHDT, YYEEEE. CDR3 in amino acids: CASRGGRGGSYEQYF. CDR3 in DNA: TGTGCCAGCAGGGGGGGACGGGGCGGCTCCTACGAGCAGTACTTC.

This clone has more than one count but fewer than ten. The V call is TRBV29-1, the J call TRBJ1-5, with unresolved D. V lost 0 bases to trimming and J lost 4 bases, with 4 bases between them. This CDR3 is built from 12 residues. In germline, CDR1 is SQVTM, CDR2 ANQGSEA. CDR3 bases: TGCAGCGTTGAAGATGGGAATCAGCCCCAGCATTTT. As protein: CSVEDGNQPQHF.

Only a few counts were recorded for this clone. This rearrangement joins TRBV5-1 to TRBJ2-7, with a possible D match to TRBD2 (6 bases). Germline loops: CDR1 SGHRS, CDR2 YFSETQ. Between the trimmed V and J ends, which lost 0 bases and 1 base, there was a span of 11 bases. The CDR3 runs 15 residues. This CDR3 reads CASSLGLGGSYEQYF. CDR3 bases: TGCGCCAGCAGCTTGGGGTTGGGGGGATCCTACGAGCAGTACTTC. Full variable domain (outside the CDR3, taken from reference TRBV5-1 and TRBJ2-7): KAGVTQTPRYLIKTRGQQVTLSCSPISGHRSVSWYQQTPGQGLQFLFEYFSETQRNKGNFPGRFSGRQFSNSRSEMNVSTLELGDSALYLCASSLGLGGSYEQYFGPGTRLTVT.